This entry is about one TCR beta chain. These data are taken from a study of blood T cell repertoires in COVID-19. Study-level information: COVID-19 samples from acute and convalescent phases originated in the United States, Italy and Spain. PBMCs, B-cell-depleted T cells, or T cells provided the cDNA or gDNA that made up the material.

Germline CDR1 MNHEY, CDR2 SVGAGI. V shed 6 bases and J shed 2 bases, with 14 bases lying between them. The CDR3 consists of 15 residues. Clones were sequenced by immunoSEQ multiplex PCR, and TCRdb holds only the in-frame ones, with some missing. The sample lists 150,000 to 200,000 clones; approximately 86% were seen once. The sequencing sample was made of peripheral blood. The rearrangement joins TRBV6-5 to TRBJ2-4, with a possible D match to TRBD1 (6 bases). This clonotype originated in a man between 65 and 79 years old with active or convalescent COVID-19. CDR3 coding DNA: TGTGCCAGCAGGCCCGGGACACCTACCAAAAACATTCAGTACTTC. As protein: CASRPGTPTKNIQYF.